This T cell receptor (beta chain) was recovered during a study of blood T cell repertoires in COVID-19. Study context: Acute and convalescent COVID-19 specimens originated in the United States, Italy and Spain. Sources were T cells, B-cell-depleted T cells, or PBMCs; the material itself was cDNA or gDNA.

How the authors handled the data: Using reference gene primer amplification, nucleated cell counts were estimated. Produced via immunoSEQ multiplex PCR; TCRdb's table is partial and in-frame only. The V and J calls and clone size were taken over from that table, and D and trimming were inferred from the DNA. The sample lists approximately 280,000 clones; 80% to 90% were seen once. The CDR3 has 15 residues. In germline, CDR1 is SGHRS, CDR2 YFSETQ. The germline V and J ends were trimmed by 0 bases and 1 base, with 9 bases remaining between them. Sequenced input: peripheral blood. The rearrangement links TRBV5-1 to TRBJ2-3; a possible D gene is TRBD2 (5 bases). The receptor was derived from a woman aged 65 to 85 with acute or convalescent COVID-19. The CDR3 loop is CASSLVGRGTDTQYF. In DNA form, the CDR3 reads TGCGCCAGCAGCTTGGTAGGGCGGGGCACAGATACGCAGTATTTT. Drawing the rest from reference TRBV5-1 and TRBJ2-3, the complete variable domain is KAGVTQTPRYLIKTRGQQVTLSCSPISGHRSVSWYQQTPGQGLQFLFEYFSETQRNKGNFPGRFSGRQFSNSRSEMNVSTLELGDSALYLCASSLVGRGTDTQYFGPGTRLTVL.